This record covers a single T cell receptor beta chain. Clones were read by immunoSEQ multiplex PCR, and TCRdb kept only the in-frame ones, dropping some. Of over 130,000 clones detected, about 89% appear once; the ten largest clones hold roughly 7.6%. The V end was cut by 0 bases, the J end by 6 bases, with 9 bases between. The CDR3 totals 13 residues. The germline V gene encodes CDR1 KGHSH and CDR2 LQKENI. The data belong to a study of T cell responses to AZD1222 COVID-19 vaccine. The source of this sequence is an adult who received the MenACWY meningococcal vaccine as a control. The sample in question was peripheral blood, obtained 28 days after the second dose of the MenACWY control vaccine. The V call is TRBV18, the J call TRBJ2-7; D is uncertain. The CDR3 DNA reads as TGTGCCAGCTCACCACCGAACTGGGGCGAGCAGTACTTC. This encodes CASSPPNWGEQYF.